This T cell receptor (beta chain) was observed in a study of spatial heterogeneity in lung cancer. Overall study context: Raw-read counts averaged over ten per unique TCR and UMI combination.

In germline, CDR1 is MDHEN, CDR2 SYDVKM. V lost 6 bases to trimming and J lost 2 bases, with 10 bases between them. The CDR3 consists of 13 residues. TCRdb called the 5' RACE reads again in MiXCR, with one record for every CDR3 protein. The sample carries 13,000 to 15,000 distinct CDR3 sequences, 4.7% recorded once. Sample time point: sample taken at primary tumor resection. This clonotype was seen at least ten times. Antigen: not known. Study observations and caveats: The study found that expanded intratumoral alpha and beta TCR counts tracked tumor mutation counts.

This specimen consisted of lung tumor tissue, obtained at surgery. This receptor was identified in a female donor with early-stage non-small cell lung cancer. The chain uses TRBV28 and TRBJ1-1; D not certain. CDR3 protein: CASRTTGNTEAFF. The CDR3, as DNA: TGTGCCAGCAGAACGACGGGTAACACTGAAGCTTTCTTT.